The TCR beta chain described here comes from a study of shared clonotypes between healthy human individuals. Whole-study findings and limits: Some clonotypes were shared by all four sorted-subset donors, while others were not shared. The non-shared ones had lower generation probabilities than the shared ones.

Worth noting for this clone: Its antigen is not known.

The germline V gene has CDR1 LGHNA and CDR2 YSLEER. The CDR3 has 17 amino acids. V lost 0 bases and J lost 5; bases outside the gene matches: 10. CD8 cells regarded as naive lacked CD45RO, were positively chosen for CCR7, and omitted terminally differentiated effector memory CD45RA+ cells. HIV-negative, healthy adults without recent acute infections or vaccinations were the donors. Across several immunoSEQ plates, the genomic DNA of each subset was split evenly. Repertoires were generated with immunoSEQ multiplex PCR, while TCRdb's copy carries only in-frame clones and drops some. The table has over 2 million clones, about 95% seen once; the top ten hold 0.85% to 1.2%.

The origin of this receptor is a man between 18 and 35 years old in good health. The chain couples TRBV4-3 to TRBJ2-1, with 7 bases aligning to TRBD2. The sequenced sample was naive CD8+ T cells sorted from blood. Here the CDR3 DNA reads TGCGCCAGCAGCCAAGATCCCCCTAGCGGTTACAACAATGAGCAGTTCTTC. Its protein product is CASSQDPPSGYNNEQFF.